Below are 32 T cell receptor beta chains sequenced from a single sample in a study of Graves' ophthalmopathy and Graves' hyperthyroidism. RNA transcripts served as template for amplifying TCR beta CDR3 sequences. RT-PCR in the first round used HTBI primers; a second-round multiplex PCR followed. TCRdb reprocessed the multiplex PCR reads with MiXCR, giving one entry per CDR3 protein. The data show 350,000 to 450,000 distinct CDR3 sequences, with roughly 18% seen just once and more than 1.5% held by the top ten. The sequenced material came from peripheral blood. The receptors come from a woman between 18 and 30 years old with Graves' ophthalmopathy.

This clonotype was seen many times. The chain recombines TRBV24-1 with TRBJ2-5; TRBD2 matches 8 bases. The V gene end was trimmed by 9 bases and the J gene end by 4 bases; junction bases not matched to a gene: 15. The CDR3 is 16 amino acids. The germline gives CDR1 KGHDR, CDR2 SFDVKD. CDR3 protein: CATAYGGGGLAETQYF. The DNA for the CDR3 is TGTGCCACCGCCTATGGTGGCGGGGGGTTGGCAGAGACCCAGTACTTC.

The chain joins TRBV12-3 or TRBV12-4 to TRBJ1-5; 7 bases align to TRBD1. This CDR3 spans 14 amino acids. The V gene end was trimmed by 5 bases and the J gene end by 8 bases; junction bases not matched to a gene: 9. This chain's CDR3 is CASSPSDRTEPQHF. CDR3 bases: TGTGCCAGCAGTCCGTCGGACAGGACGGAGCCCCAGCATTTT.

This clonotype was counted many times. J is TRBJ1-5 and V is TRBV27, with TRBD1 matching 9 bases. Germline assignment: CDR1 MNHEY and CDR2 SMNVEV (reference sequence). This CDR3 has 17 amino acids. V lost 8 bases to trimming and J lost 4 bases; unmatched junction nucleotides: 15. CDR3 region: CASSEGTGTGPNQPQHF. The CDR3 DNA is TGTGCCAGCTCCGAAGGTACCGGGACAGGGCCGAATCAGCCCCAGCATTTT.

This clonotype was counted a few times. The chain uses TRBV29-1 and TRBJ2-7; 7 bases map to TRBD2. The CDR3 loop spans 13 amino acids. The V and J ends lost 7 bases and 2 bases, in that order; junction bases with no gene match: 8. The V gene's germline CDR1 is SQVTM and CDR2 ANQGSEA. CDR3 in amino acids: CSGLGGDPYEQYF. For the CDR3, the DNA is TGCAGCGGACTGGGGGGGGACCCCTACGAGCAGTACTTC.

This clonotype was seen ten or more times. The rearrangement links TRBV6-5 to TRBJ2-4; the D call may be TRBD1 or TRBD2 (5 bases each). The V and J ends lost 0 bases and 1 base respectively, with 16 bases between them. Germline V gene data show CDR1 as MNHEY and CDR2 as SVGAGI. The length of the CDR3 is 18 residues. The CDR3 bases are TGTGCCAGCAGTTACTCGGACCCGTTTGAGGGGGCCAAAAACATTCAGTACTTC. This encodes CASSYSDPFEGAKNIQYF.

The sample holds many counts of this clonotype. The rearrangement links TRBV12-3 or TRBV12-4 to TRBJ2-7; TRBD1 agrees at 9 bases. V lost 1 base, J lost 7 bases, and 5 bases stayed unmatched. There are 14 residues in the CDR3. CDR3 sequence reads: CASSLEQGAREQYF. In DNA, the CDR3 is TGTGCCAGCAGTTTAGAACAGGGGGCGCGGGAGCAGTACTTC.

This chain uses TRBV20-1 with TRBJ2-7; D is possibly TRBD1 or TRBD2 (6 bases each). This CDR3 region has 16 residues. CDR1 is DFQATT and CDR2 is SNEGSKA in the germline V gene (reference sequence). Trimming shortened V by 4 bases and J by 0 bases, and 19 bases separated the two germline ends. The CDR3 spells CSAKGGLAGPSYEQYF. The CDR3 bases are TGCAGTGCTAAGGGGGGCTTGGCGGGACCCTCCTACGAGCAGTACTTC.

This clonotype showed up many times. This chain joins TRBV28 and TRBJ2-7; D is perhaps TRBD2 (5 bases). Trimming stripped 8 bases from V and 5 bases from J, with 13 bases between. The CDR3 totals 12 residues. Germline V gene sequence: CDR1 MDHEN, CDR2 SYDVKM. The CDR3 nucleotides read TGTGCCAGCCGCCCCGGGGTCCACGAGCAGTACTTC. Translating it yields CASRPGVHEQYF.

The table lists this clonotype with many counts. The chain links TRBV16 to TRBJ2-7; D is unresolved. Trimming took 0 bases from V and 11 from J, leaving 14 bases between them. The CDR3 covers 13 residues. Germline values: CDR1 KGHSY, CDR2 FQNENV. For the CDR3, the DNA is TGTGCCAGCAGCCAATCAACGGGCAGCCGCGAGTACTTC. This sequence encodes CASSQSTGSREYF. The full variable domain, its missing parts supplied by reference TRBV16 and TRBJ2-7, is GEEVAQTPKHLVRGEGQKAKLYCAPIKGHSYVFWYQQVLKNEFKFLISFQNENVFDETGMPKERFSAKCLPNSPCSLEIQATKLEDSAVYFCASSQSTGSREYFGPGTRLTVT.

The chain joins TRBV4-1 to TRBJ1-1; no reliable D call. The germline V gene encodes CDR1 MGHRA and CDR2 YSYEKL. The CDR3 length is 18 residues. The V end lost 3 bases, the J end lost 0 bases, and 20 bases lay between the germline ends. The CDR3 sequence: CASSHTPPRGRLNTEAFF. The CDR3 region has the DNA TGCGCCAGCAGCCATACCCCCCCTCGAGGTAGGCTGAACACTGAAGCTTTCTTT.

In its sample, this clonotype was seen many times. CDR3 amino acids: CASSQGRGSYGYTF. The CDR3 DNA is TGTGCCAGCAGCCAGGGGCGGGGCAGCTATGGCTACACCTTC. The gene calls are TRBV7-2 and TRBJ1-2; D perhaps matches TRBD1 (6 bases). Germline V lookup: CDR1 SGHTA, CDR2 FQGNSA. The CDR3 loop spans 14 amino acids. The V end lost 5 bases, the J end lost 4 bases, and 14 bases lay between the germline ends.

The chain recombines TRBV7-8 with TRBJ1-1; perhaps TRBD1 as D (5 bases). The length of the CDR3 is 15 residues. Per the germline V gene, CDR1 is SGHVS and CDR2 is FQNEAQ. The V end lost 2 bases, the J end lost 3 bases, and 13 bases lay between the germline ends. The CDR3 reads CASSLWNQGDTEAFF. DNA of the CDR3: TGTGCCAGCAGCTTATGGAATCAGGGAGACACTGAAGCTTTCTTT.

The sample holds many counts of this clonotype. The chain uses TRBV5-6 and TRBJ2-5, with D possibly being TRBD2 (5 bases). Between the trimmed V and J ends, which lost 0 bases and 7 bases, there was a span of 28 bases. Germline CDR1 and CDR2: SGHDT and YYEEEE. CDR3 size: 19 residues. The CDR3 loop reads CASSLVRGTLQDPLRTQYF. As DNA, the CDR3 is TGTGCCAGCAGCTTGGTTCGGGGTACGTTGCAGGACCCTCTTCGGACCCAGTACTTC.

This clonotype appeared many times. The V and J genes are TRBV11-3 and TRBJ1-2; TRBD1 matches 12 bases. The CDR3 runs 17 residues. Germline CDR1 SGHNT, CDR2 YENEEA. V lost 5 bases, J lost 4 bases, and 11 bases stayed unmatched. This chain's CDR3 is CASSRPGQGARGYGYTF. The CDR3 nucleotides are TGTGCCAGCAGCCGACCGGGACAGGGGGCGCGAGGCTATGGCTACACCTTC.

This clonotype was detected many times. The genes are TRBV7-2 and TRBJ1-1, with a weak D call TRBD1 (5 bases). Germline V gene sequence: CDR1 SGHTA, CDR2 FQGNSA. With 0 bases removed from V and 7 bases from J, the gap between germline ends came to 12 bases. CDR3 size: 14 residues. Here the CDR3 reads CASSLASGVDEAFF. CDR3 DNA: TGTGCCAGCAGCTTAGCGTCGGGGGTTGATGAAGCTTTCTTT. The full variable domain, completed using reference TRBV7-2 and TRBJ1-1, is GAGVSQSPSNKVTEKGKDVELRCDPISGHTALYWYRQSLGQGLEFLIYFQGNSAPDKSGLPSDRFSAERTGGSVSTLTIQRTQQEDSAVYLCASSLASGVDEAFFGQGTRLTVV.

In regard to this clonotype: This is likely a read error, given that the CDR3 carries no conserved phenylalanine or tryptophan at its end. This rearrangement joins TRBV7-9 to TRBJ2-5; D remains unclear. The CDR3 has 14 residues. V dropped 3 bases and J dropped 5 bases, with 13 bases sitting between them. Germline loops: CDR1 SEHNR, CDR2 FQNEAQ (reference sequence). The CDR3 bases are TGTGCCAGCAGCTTTCCCGGGCTGGAGGAGACCCAGTACCTC. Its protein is CASSFPGLEETQYL.

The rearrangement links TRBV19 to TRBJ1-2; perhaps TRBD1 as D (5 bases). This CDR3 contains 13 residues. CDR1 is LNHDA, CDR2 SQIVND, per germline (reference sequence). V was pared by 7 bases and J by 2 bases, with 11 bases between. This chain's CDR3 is CASNPGTNYGYTF. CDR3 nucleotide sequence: TGTGCCAGTAACCCAGGGACGAACTATGGCTACACCTTC.

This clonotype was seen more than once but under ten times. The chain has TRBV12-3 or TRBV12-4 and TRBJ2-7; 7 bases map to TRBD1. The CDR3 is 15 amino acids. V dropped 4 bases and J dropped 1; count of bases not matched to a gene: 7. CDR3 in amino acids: CASSSTGTVSYEQYF. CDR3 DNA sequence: TGTGCCAGCAGTTCGACCGGGACAGTTTCCTACGAGCAGTACTTC.

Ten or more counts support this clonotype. CDR3 bases: TGTGCCATCGGGACGCCGAGCTCCTACGAGCAGTACTTC. This sequence encodes CAIGTPSSYEQYF. V usage is TRBV12-3 or TRBV12-4 and J usage is TRBJ2-7; D is perhaps TRBD1 or TRBD2 (5 bases each). The CDR3 covers 13 residues. Trimming left V 10 bases short and J 0 bases short, with 13 bases between.

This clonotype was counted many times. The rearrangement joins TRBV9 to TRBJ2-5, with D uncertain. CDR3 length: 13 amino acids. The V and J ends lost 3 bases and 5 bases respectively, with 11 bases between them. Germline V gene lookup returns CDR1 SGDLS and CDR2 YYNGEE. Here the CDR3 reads CASSEEASETQYF. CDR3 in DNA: TGTGCCAGCAGCGAGGAAGCTTCGGAGACCCAGTACTTC. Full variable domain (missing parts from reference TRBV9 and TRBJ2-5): DSGVTQTPKHLITATGQRVTLRCSPRSGDLSVYWYQQSLDQGLQFLIQYYNGEERAKGNILERFSAQQFPDLHSELNLSSLELGDSALYFCASSEEASETQYFGPGTRLLVL.

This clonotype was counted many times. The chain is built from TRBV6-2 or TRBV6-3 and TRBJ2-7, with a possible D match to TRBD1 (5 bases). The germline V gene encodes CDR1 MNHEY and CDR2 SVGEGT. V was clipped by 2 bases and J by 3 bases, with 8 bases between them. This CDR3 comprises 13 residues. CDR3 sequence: CASSYGANYEQYF. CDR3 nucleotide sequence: TGTGCCAGCAGTTACGGGGCGAACTACGAGCAGTACTTC.

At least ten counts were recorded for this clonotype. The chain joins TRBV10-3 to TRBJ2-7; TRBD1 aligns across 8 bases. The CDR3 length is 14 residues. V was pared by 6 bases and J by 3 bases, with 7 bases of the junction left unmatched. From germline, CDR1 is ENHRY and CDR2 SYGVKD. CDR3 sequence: CAIRADRDGYEQYF. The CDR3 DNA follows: TGTGCCATCAGAGCGGACAGGGATGGCTACGAGCAGTACTTC.

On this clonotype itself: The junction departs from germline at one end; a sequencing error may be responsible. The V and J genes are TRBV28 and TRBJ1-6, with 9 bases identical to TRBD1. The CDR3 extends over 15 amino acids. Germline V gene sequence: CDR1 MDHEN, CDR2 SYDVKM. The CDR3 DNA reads TGTGCCAGCAGTTTATCCGGGACAGGGCCCTCACCCATCCACTTT. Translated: CASSLSGTGPSPIHF. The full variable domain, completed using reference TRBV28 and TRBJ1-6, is DVKVTQSSRYLVKRTGEKVFLECVQDMDHENMFWYRQDPGLGLRLIYFSYDVKMKEKGDIPEGYSVSREKKERFSLILESASTNQTSMYLCASSLSGTGPSPIHFGNGTRLTVT.

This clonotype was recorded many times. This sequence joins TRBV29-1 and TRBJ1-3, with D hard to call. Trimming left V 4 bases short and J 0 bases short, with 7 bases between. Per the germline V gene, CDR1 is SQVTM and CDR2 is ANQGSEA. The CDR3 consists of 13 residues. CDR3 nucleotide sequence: TGCAGCGTTGTGTGGAACTCTGGAAACACCATATATTTT. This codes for CSVVWNSGNTIYF.

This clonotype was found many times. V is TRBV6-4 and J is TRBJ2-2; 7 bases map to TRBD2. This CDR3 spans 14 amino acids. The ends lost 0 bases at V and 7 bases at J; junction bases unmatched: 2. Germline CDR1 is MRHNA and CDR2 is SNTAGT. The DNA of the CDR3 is TGTGCCAGCAGTGACTCGCGGGAGCACGGGGAGCTGTTTTTT. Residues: CASSDSREHGELFF.

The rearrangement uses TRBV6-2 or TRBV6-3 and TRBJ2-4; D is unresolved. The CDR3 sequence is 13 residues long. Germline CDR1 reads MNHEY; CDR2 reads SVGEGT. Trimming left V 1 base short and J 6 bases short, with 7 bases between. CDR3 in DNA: TGTGCCAGCAGTTACTGGCCACTAAACATTCAGTACTTC. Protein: CASSYWPLNIQYF.

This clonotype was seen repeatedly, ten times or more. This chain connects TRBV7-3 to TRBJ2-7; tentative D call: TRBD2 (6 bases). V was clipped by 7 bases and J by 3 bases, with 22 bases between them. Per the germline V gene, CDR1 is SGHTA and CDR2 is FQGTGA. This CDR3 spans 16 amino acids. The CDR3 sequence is CASINPPGEGIYEQYF. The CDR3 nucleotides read TGTGCCAGCATCAATCCCCCGGGAGAGGGCATCTACGAGCAGTACTTC.

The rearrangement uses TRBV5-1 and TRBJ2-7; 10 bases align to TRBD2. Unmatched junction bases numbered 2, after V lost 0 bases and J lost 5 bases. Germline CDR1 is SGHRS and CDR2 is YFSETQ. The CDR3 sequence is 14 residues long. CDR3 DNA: TGCGCCAGCAGCTTGGCTAGCGGGAGTAACGAGCAGTACTTC. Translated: CASSLASGSNEQYF.

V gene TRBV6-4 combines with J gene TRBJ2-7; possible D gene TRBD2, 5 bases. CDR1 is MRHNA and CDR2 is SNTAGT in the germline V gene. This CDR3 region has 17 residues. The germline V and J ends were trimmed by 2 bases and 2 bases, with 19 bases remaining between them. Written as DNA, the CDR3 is TGTGCCAGCAGTGACCCCCTAAGCGGCATATTCACCTACGAGCAGTACTTC. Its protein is CASSDPLSGIFTYEQYF.

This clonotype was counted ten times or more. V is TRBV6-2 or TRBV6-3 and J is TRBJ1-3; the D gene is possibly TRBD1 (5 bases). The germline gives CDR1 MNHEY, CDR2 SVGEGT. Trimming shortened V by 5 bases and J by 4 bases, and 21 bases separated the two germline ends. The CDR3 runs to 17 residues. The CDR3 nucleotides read TGTGCCAGCAGTCCCCGGGGCGGCGACCCCGTAGGAAACACCATATATTTT. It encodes CASSPRGGDPVGNTIYF.

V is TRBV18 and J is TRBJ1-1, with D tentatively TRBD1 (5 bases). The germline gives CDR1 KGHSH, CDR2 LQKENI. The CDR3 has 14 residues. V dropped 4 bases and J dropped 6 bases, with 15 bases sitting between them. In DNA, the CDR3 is TGTGCCAGCTCACAAGATGCCAGGGCCGCTGAAGCTTTCTTT. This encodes CASSQDARAAEAFF.

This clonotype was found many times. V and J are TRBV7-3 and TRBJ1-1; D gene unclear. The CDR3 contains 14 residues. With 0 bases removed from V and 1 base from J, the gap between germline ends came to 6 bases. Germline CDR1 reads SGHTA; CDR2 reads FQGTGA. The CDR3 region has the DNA TGTGCCAGCAGCTTAACCGGGGAGAACACTGAAGCTTTCTTT. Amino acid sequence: CASSLTGENTEAFF.